The 3 T cell receptor beta chains reported below all come from one sample, sequenced in a study of vaccination and CD4 T cells after COVID-19 (dated by TCRdb to between 2021 and 2024). Library generation was performed with PCR. The sequencer was an Illumina iSeq 100. DNA from cultured CD4+ T cells underwent TCR sequencing with the Oncomine TCR Beta short-read assay at the Johns Hopkins FTIC core. In-frame beta chains were kept once TCRdb had trimmed the public reads at Q25 with fastp and called clones with MiXCR. Each entry is one CDR3 protein sequence, shown with its most common DNA and genes. The table for this sample lists 20,000 or so distinct CDR3 sequences; less than 40% of them were counted only once. Less than 3% of the sample rests with the top ten. These TCRs' antigens remain unknown. Reading the label with the study, this specimen's time point is: late sampling 161 to 241 days after vaccination in a few convalescent patients. This specimen's treatment or condition label, interpreted: roughly ten-day PBMC culture with coronavirus spike peptide pools or control peptides (ViraFEST assay).

The specimen was CD4+ T cells from blood, cultured in vitro, collected about 7 months after SARS-CoV-2 vaccination. The receptors come from a human donor who had recovered from COVID-19.

Within the sample, this clonotype is medium-sized. The V gene is TRBV7-2, the J gene TRBJ2-3, with 7 bases fitting TRBD2. With V trimmed by 3 bases and J by 4 bases, 7 bases remained unmatched. The germline CDR1 and CDR2 sequences are SGHTA and FQGNSA. There are 15 residues in the CDR3. CDR3 in amino acids: CASSFGGSGADTQYF. DNA of the CDR3: TGTGCCAGCAGCTTCGGCGGGAGTGGGGCAGATACGCAGTATTTT.

The chain is built from TRBV19 and TRBJ1-2, with D unresolved. In germline, CDR1 is LNHDA, CDR2 SQIVND (reference sequence). Between the trimmed V and J ends, which lost 7 bases and 2 bases, there was a span of 14 bases. The CDR3 loop spans 14 amino acids. The CDR3 coding sequence is TGTGCCAGTACTCCGGACCATAGAAACTATGGCTACACCTTC. It encodes CASTPDHRNYGYTF. The entire variable domain, with the rest obtained from reference TRBV19 and TRBJ1-2, is as follows: DGGITQSPKYLFRKEGQNVTLSCEQNLNHDAMYWYRQDPGQGLRLIYYSQIVNDFQKGDIAEGYSVSREKKESFPLTVTSAQKNPTAFYLCASTPDHRNYGYTFGSGTRLTVV.

This clonotype has more than one count but fewer than ten. The V and J genes are TRBV19 and TRBJ2-7, with 8 bases aligning to TRBD1. Germline CDR1 and CDR2: LNHDA and SQIVND (reference sequence). With V trimmed by 4 bases and J by 0 bases, 5 bases remained unmatched. The CDR3 loop spans 15 amino acids. CDR3 residues: CASSTGQGYSYEQYF. The CDR3 region has the DNA TGTGCCAGTAGTACAGGACAGGGCTACTCCTACGAGCAGTACTTC.